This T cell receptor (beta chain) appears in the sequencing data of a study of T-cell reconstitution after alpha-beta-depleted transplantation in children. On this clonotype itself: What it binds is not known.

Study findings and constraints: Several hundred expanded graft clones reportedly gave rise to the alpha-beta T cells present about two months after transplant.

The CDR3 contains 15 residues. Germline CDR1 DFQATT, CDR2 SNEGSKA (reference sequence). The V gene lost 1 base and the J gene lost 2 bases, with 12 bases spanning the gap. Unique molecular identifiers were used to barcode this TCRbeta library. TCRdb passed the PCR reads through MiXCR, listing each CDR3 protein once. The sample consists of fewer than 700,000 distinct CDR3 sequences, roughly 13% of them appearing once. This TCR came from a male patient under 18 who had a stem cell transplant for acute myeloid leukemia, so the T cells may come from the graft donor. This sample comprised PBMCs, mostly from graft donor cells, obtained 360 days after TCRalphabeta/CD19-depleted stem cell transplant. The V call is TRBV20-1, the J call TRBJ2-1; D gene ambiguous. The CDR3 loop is CSARAWATPYNEQFF. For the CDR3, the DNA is TGCAGTGCTAGAGCTTGGGCAACCCCCTACAATGAGCAGTTCTTC.